This passage covers 8 T cell receptor beta chains from one sample sequenced in a study of T cells in localized non-small cell lung cancer. Repertoires were generated with immunoSEQ multiplex PCR, while TCRdb's copy carries only in-frame clones and drops some. The table has tens of thousands of clones, about 87% seen once. The specimen comprised peripheral blood, sampled before any cancer treatment. These TCRs come from a man aged 18 to 50 with stage I lung adenocarcinoma.

The chain combines TRBV11-3 with TRBJ2-3, with TRBD2 as a possible D gene (5 bases). Germline values: CDR1 SGHNT, CDR2 YENEEA. The CDR3 loop spans 14 amino acids. The V gene lost 4 bases and the J gene lost 2 bases, with 10 bases spanning the gap. The CDR3, as DNA: TGTGCCAGCAGCTCAAGGACTGTCACAGATACGCAGTATTTT. It is translated as CASSSRTVTDTQYF.

The V and J genes are TRBV18 and TRBJ1-2; the match to TRBD1 covers 8 bases. The CDR3 totals 14 residues. Germline assignment: CDR1 KGHSH and CDR2 LQKENI. With V trimmed by 6 bases and J by 4 bases, 7 bases remained unmatched. The CDR3, as DNA: TGTGCCAGCTCGTCGGACAGGGTTAGCTATGGCTACACCTTC. Translation: CASSSDRVSYGYTF.

The genes are TRBV19 and TRBJ1-4, with a weak D call TRBD1 (6 bases). Trimming pared 6 bases from V and 0 bases from J, leaving 8 bases between. Germline loops: CDR1 LNHDA, CDR2 SQIVND (reference sequence). CDR3 size: 14 residues. CDR3: CASSNRATNEKLFF. The CDR3 DNA follows: TGTGCCAGTAGCAACAGGGCAACTAATGAAAAACTGTTTTTT.

Only a few counts were recorded for this clone. CDR3 in DNA: TGTGCCAGCGCCCGAGGAGGGAACACTGAAGCTTTCTTT. It encodes CASARGGNTEAFF. The J gene is TRBJ1-1, the V gene TRBV28; no definite D call. The CDR3 covers 13 residues. CDR1 is MDHEN and CDR2 is SYDVKM in the germline V gene. V dropped 8 bases and J dropped 1 base, with 11 bases sitting between them.

This chain links TRBV5-4 with TRBJ2-7, with 10 bases matching TRBD1. V was pared by 3 bases and J by 3 bases, with 6 bases of the junction left unmatched. The CDR3 contains 15 residues. From germline, CDR1 is SGHNT and CDR2 YYREEE (reference sequence). CDR3 DNA: TGTGCCAGCAGCTCTTCCGGGACAGGGGTCTACGAGCAGTACTTC. Its protein is CASSSSGTGVYEQYF.

The chain carries TRBV10-3 and TRBJ1-1; D ambiguous. V was shortened by 0 bases and J by 2 bases, with 7 bases between the two germline ends. Germline V gene sequence: CDR1 ENHRY, CDR2 SYGVKD. The CDR3 has 14 amino acids. CDR3 DNA sequence: TGTGCCATCAGTGAGTCTTTGACCAACACTGAAGCTTTCTTT. Protein sequence: CAISESLTNTEAFF.

This clone was seen once. V and J are TRBV5-4 and TRBJ2-6; perhaps D is TRBD1 or TRBD2 (5 bases each). Germline-derived CDR1 and CDR2 are SGHNT and YYREEE (reference sequence). The CDR3 is made up of 16 amino acids. The germline V and J ends were trimmed by 4 bases and 2 bases, with 13 bases remaining between them. The CDR3 DNA is TGTGCCAGCAGCCCCGGGACGATCACTGGGGCCAACGTCCTGACTTTC. Amino acid sequence: CASSPGTITGANVLTF.

The rearrangement links TRBV27 to TRBJ2-5, with TRBD1 as a possible D gene (6 bases). This CDR3 has 17 residues. The germline gives CDR1 MNHEY, CDR2 SMNVEV (reference sequence). V shed 6 bases and J shed 0 bases, with 20 bases lying between them. The CDR3 reads CASRLRGSLSYQETQYF. The CDR3 DNA follows: TGTGCCAGCAGACTGAGGGGGTCTCTCTCGTACCAAGAGACCCAGTACTTC.